Each of the 10 T cell receptor beta chains below was sequenced from the same sample in a study of blood T cell repertoires in COVID-19. Libraries were prepared by immunoSEQ multiplex PCR; TCRdb keeps only in-frame clonotypes and omits some of them. Of approximately 200,000 clones in the sample, 70% to 85% were seen once. Source material: PBMCs or T cells enriched from blood (not recorded which). These receptors all stem from a middle-aged woman with acute COVID-19.

V is TRBV28 and J is TRBJ1-5; D might be TRBD1 (6 bases). The CDR3 sequence is 14 residues long. Germline-derived CDR1 and CDR2 are MDHEN and SYDVKM. V lost 8 bases and J 4 bases, leaving 15 bases between the germline ends. Written as DNA, the CDR3 is TGTGCCAGCGCCGGCGGGGGGCATAATCAGCCCCAGCATTTT. Residues: CASAGGGHNQPQHF.

The chain combines TRBV4-2 with TRBJ1-4, with 8 positions matching TRBD1. V trimming: 1 base; J trimming: 8 bases; junction bases outside the gene matches: 6. The CDR3 is made up of 15 amino acids. Germline V gene lookup returns CDR1 LGHNA and CDR2 YNFKEQ. The chain's CDR3 is CASSQGDRSGEKLFF. CDR3 nucleotide sequence: TGTGCCAGCAGCCAAGGGGACAGGAGTGGCGAAAAACTGTTTTTT.

V gene TRBV7-8 combines with J gene TRBJ1-4; D is possibly TRBD1 (5 bases). CDR3 length: 17 residues. V was trimmed by 1 base and J by 0 bases, leaving 12 bases between them. Germline loops: CDR1 SGHVS, CDR2 FQNEAQ. The CDR3 sequence: CASSLGPGDSTNEKLFF. CDR3 nucleotides: TGTGCCAGCAGCTTAGGTCCGGGGGACTCAACTAATGAAAAACTGTTTTTT.

This clone was recorded only once. The chain employs TRBV7-2 and TRBJ2-7, with D perhaps matching TRBD1 (5 bases). The CDR3 is 14 residues long. Germline-derived CDR1 and CDR2 are SGHTA and FQGNSA. V shed 2 bases and J shed 0 bases, with 8 bases lying between them. CDR3 in amino acids: CASSLLTASYEQYF. The CDR3 nucleotides read TGTGCCAGCAGCTTATTGACAGCCTCCTACGAGCAGTACTTC.

This rearrangement joins TRBV19 to TRBJ2-7; 9 bases line up with TRBD2. The germline V gene has CDR1 LNHDA and CDR2 SQIVND (reference sequence). This CDR3 has 17 amino acids. V trimming: 6 bases; J trimming: 2 bases; junction bases outside the gene matches: 14. The CDR3 coding sequence is TGTGCCAGTAGCCCCCCAGTAGCGGGAGAGGGGGCCTACGAGCAGTACTTC. It translates to CASSPPVAGEGAYEQYF.

The chain uses TRBV5-1 and TRBJ2-3; D might be TRBD1 (5 bases). Per germline, CDR1 SGHRS and CDR2 YFSETQ. With 0 bases removed from V and 2 bases from J, the gap between germline ends came to 13 bases. This CDR3 spans 16 amino acids. CDR3 residues: CASSLGMGQFTDTQYF. The CDR3, as DNA: TGCGCCAGCAGCTTGGGAATGGGGCAATTCACAGATACGCAGTATTTT. Full variable domain (missing parts from reference TRBV5-1 and TRBJ2-3): KAGVTQTPRYLIKTRGQQVTLSCSPISGHRSVSWYQQTPGQGLQFLFEYFSETQRNKGNFPGRFSGRQFSNSRSEMNVSTLELGDSALYLCASSLGMGQFTDTQYFGPGTRLTVL.

This clone appeared many times. V usage is TRBV3-1 (or the pseudogene TRBV3-2) and J usage is TRBJ2-2, with D hard to call. V was cut by 0 bases and J by 3 bases, with 8 bases left in between. CDR3 length: 15 residues. CDR1 and CDR2 from the germline V gene are LGHDT and YNNKEL (reference sequence). The CDR3 sequence: CASSQDTRDTGELFF. CDR3 bases: TGTGCCAGCAGCCAAGATACCCGGGACACCGGGGAGCTGTTTTTT.

The genes are TRBV7-9 and TRBJ2-7; 10 nucleotides line up with TRBD1. With 5 bases clipped from V and 0 bases from J, the junction kept 10 bases outside the gene matches. In germline, CDR1 is SEHNR, CDR2 FQNEAQ (reference sequence). The length of the CDR3 is 17 residues. CDR3 bases: TGTGCCAGCAGCGACGACAGGGGGCGGTTCTCCTCCTACGAGCAGTACTTC. Translating gives CASSDDRGRFSSYEQYF.

The chain uses TRBV11-3 and TRBJ1-2; D possibly corresponds to TRBD1 (5 bases). Per germline, CDR1 SGHNT and CDR2 YENEEA. CDR3 length equals 15 residues. The V end lost 4 bases, the J end lost 5 bases, and 17 bases lay between the germline ends. The DNA of the CDR3 is TGTGCCAGCAGCTACCCCCCGGGGGGGGATTATGGCTACACCTTC. It specifies CASSYPPGGDYGYTF.

This clone was counted a few times. The chain has TRBV19 and TRBJ2-7, with 11 bases aligning to TRBD2. From germline, CDR1 is LNHDA and CDR2 SQIVND (reference sequence). V was clipped by 3 bases and J by 6 bases; unmatched bases: 1. CDR3 length: 13 residues. CDR3 bases: TGTGCCAGTAGTATCACTAGCGGGGGCGAGCAGTACTTC. Translation: CASSITSGGEQYF.